The entry below describes one T cell receptor beta chain. The antigen is unknown. The sample belongs to a study of Ad26.COV2.S vaccination and SARS-CoV-2 variants. The wider study: The donor was enrolled in the Ad26.COV2.S arm of the COV1001 trial.

The table came from immunoSEQ multiplex PCR; TCRdb's copy has only in-frame clones and leaves some out. The table lists fewer than 400,000 clones, around 85% of them singletons. The treatment here: 19 received Ad26.COV2.S at low or high dose, single or two shots; a few received placebo; per-sample allocation not given. The samples date from day 63 after the first vaccine or placebo injection. The shot given was an Ad26 vector that makes Wuhan-strain SARS-CoV-2 spike. Germline lookup yields CDR1 SGHRS and CDR2 YFSETQ. CDR3 size: 13 residues. Trimming removed 4 bases from V and 5 bases from J, with 12 bases in between. Whole-study results and caveats: Reports say spike-specific CD8+ and CD4+ T cell responses covered substantial breadth after vaccination.

The receptor comes from a person between 18 and 59 years old who received the Ad26.COV2.S COVID-19 vaccine or a placebo. The chain uses TRBV5-1 and TRBJ1-2; possibly TRBD1 for D (5 bases). Material: peripheral blood, obtained in a trial of Ad26.COV2.S vaccine versus placebo. CDR3 amino acids: CASSPDSGYGYTF. CDR3 nucleotide sequence: TGCGCCAGCAGCCCAGACTCAGGGTATGGCTACACCTTC.